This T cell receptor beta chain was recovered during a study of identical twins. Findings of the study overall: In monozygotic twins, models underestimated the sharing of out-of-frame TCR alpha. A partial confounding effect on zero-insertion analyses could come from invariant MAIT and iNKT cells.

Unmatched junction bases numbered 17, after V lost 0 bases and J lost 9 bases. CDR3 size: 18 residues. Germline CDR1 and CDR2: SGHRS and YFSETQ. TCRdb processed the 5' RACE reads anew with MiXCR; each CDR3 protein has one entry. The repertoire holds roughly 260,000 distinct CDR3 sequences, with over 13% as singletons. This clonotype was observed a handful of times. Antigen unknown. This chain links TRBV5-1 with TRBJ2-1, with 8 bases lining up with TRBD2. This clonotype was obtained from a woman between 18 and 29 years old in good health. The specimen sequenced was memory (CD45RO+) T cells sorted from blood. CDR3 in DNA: TGCGCCAGCAGCTTGGCCACTCGGAACGGGGGGGCCTATCGTGAGCAGTTCTTC. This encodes CASSLATRNGGAYREQFF.